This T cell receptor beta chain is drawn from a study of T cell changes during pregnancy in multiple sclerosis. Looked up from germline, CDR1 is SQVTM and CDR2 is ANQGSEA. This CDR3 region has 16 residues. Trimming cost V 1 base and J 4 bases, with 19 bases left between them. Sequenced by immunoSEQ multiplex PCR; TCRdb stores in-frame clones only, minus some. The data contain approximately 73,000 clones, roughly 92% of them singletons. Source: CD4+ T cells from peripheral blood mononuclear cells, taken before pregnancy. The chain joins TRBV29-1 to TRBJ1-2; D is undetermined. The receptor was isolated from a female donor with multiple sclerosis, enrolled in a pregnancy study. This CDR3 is CSVEAPGGSEVYGYTF. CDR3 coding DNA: TGCAGCGTTGAAGCGCCGGGAGGTTCTGAGGTCTATGGCTACACCTTC.